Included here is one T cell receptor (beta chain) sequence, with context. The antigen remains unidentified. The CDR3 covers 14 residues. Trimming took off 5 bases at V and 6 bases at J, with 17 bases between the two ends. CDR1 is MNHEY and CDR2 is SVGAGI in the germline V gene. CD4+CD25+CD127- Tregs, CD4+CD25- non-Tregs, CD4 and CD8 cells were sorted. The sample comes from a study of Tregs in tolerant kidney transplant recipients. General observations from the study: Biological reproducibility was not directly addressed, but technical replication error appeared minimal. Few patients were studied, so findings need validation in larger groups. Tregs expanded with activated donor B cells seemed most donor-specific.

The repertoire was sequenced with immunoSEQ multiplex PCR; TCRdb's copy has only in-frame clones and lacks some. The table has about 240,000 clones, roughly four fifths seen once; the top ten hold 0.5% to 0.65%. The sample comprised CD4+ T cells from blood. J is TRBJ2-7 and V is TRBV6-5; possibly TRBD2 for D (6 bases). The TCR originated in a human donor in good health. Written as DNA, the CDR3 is TGTGCCAGCAGTGAAGTTGGCGGGGTGGTCGAGCAGTACTTC. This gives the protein CASSEVGGVVEQYF.